One and the same sample provided the 2 T cell receptor beta chains below, sequenced in a study of cytomegalovirus exposure and HLA in healthy donors. PCR used 60 Vbeta primers and 13 Jbeta primers. Profiling relied on immunoSEQ multiplex PCR, and the TCRdb table lists in-frame clones only, not all of them. The sample comprises tens of thousands of clones, under 70% of which are singletons, and 6.9% rests with the top ten. What was sequenced was PBMCs. The source of these receptors is a woman aged 50 to 60 in good health and CMV-seropositive.

The rearrangement joins TRBV29-1 to TRBJ1-4; perhaps TRBD1 as D (6 bases). V lost 6 bases and J 8 bases, leaving 13 bases between the germline ends. CDR3 length: 12 residues. Germline V gene lookup returns CDR1 SQVTM and CDR2 ANQGSEA. CDR3 sequence: CSVETGREKLFF. The CDR3, as DNA: TGCAGCGTCGAAACAGGGAGAGAAAAACTGTTTTTT.

This clone was seen more than once but under ten times. The V gene is TRBV2, the J gene TRBJ1-1; D is possibly TRBD1 (6 bases). CDR1 is SNHLY and CDR2 is FYNNEI in the germline V gene. The V end was cut by 6 bases, the J end by 7 bases, with 15 bases between. This CDR3 contains 13 residues. CDR3 in DNA: TGTGCCAGCAGGGGGGTGAGGGGGATTGAAGCTTTCTTT. It specifies CASRGVRGIEAFF.